A single sample gave rise to the 4 T cell receptor beta chains below, sequenced in a study of OX40 agonist ivuxolimab in advanced cancers. Assay used: immunoSEQ multiplex PCR; TCRdb lists only in-frame clones, some missing. The sample has tens of thousands of clones, about 93% seen once. Specimen: CD4+ or CD8+ T cells sorted from blood, collected in a trial of the OX40 agonist ivuxolimab. All receptors derive from an adult with an advanced solid tumor such as melanoma, head and neck, liver or kidney cancer.

This sequence joins TRBV7-3 and TRBJ1-5, with D possibly being TRBD1 (5 bases). The CDR3 is 17 residues long. Trimming took off 5 bases at V and 2 bases at J, with 19 bases between the two ends. Per germline, CDR1 SGHTA and CDR2 FQGTGA. CDR3 in DNA: TGTGCCAGCAGCCCGGGGGTGGGGCCCGGGGGCAATCAGCCCCAGCATTTT. Amino acid sequence: CASSPGVGPGGNQPQHF.

The chain couples TRBV7-3 to TRBJ2-5, with 9 bases identical to TRBD1. Germline CDR1 is SGHTA and CDR2 is FQGTGA. The CDR3 contains 14 residues. The V segment lost 3 bases and the J segment 5 bases; nucleotides outside the gene matches: 4. The CDR3 here is CASSFTGGSETQYF. The CDR3 DNA is TGTGCCAGCAGCTTTACAGGGGGCAGTGAGACCCAGTACTTC.

Points on this clone: This sample includes further DNA sequences coding for the same CDR3. The chain joins TRBV7-9 to TRBJ2-3; possibly TRBD1 for D (5 bases). The germline gives CDR1 SEHNR, CDR2 FQNEAQ (reference sequence). CDR3 length equals 13 residues. V lost 6 bases to trimming and J lost 1 base, with 8 bases between them. Written as DNA, the CDR3 is TGTGCCAGCAGTCTAGGGGGCACAGATACGCAGTATTTT. Translating gives CASSLGGTDTQYF.

The V call is TRBV5-1, the J call TRBJ2-7; 12 nucleotides agree with TRBD2. CDR3 length: 17 amino acids. Germline trimming cut 0 bases from V and 6 bases from J; bases unmatched to any gene: 10. Germline values: CDR1 SGHRS, CDR2 YFSETQ. CDR3 sequence (DNA): TGCGCCAGCAGCTTGGAGTCTAGCGGGAGGGCCTCGCGCGAGCAGTACTTC. Translated, it gives CASSLESSGRASREQYF.